This T cell receptor (beta chain) came from a study of CD8 T cells in ankylosing spondylitis. Study results and caveats: Significant enrichment of disease-linked clones was reportedly seen in matched ankylosing spondylitis synovial fluid. What appeared characteristic of ankylosing spondylitis blood was a TCR beta motif of eight highly homologous variants.

A quantitative 5'-RACE method, one with molecular barcodes, was used to make TCR beta libraries. MiXCR, run by TCRdb on the 5' RACE reads, gives a single entry per CDR3 protein. The table has tens of thousands of distinct CDR3 sequences, 3% seen once. The V segment lost 0 bases and the J segment 1 base; nucleotides outside the gene matches: 7. This CDR3 is 18 amino acids long. Germline V gene lookup returns CDR1 SGDLS and CDR2 YYNGEE. The table lists this clonotype with many counts. Its antigen remains unknown. The chain uses TRBV9 and TRBJ2-1; 10 bases line up with TRBD2. This receptor was identified in a male donor with ankylosing spondylitis or in good health (not recorded which). The sequenced sample was blood, either unsorted or a sorted T cell fraction (not recorded which). The CDR3 spells CASSVVLAGLGSYNEQFF. The CDR3 DNA reads as TGTGCCAGCAGCGTAGTACTAGCGGGATTAGGATCCTACAATGAGCAGTTCTTC.